The present T cell receptor beta chain was sequenced within a study of shared clonotypes between healthy human individuals. There are a few counts of this clone. Measured with immunoSEQ multiplex PCR; TCRdb has only the in-frame clones, and not every one. The sample consists of about 700,000 clones, around 74% of them appearing once. The CDR3 totals 16 residues. Germline V lookup: CDR1 SGHVS, CDR2 FNYEAQ. Trimming shortened V by 6 bases and J by 4 bases, and 18 bases separated the two germline ends. The sequence derives from a woman between 25 and 40 years old in good health. Source material: memory CD4+ T cells sorted from blood. Subset here: CD45RA-negative fraction. The gene calls are TRBV7-6 and TRBJ1-4; D gene uncertain. The DNA for the CDR3 is TGTGCCAGCAGTGAAAATATTCCGGGTGGTAATGAAAAACTGTTTTTT. The encoded protein is CASSENIPGGNEKLFF.